Below, one T cell receptor beta chain is given with its context. Its antigen is not known. This sample was included in a study of blood T cells in healthy people across ages. Study conclusions and caveats: As age increased, TCR beta diversity per million T cells fell in a roughly linear fashion.

V was shortened by 0 bases and J by 1 base, with 14 bases between the two germline ends. Germline-derived CDR1 and CDR2 are SQVTM and ANQGSEA. The CDR3 covers 16 residues. Together with a sample-barcoded 5' primer, a J-beta primer mix was included in a second PCR lasting about 7 to 12 cycles. The template-switch adaptor, which had 12 random nucleotides, put a tag on each cDNA molecule. From each sample, at least 3 million paired-end reads containing CDR3 were obtained. TCRdb re-analysed the 5' RACE reads in MiXCR, keeping a single row per CDR3 protein. The sample has 850,000 to 1,100,000 distinct CDR3 sequences; around two fifths are singletons.

Sequencing used blood. The chain joins TRBV29-1 to TRBJ2-3; weak D call: TRBD1 (5 bases). The receptor's source is a man between 18 and 35 years old in good health. CDR3 loop: CSVEDWHRSGTDTQYF. The DNA for the CDR3 is TGCAGCGTTGAAGACTGGCACAGGTCGGGCACAGATACGCAGTATTTT.